One and the same sample provided the 11 T cell receptor beta chains below, sequenced in a study of CD8 T cells in ankylosing spondylitis. Findings of the study overall: The study identified a TCR beta motif of about eight highly homologous variants that appeared characteristic of ankylosing spondylitis blood.

What these receptors recognize is not known. TCRdb reanalysed the 5' RACE reads using MiXCR and keeps one entry per CDR3 protein. The repertoire holds a few hundred thousand distinct CDR3 sequences, with approximately 17% as singletons. The sequenced material came from blood, either unsorted or a sorted T cell fraction (not recorded which). The receptors stem from a male donor with ankylosing spondylitis.

This clonotype was counted between two and nine times. This chain links TRBV5-1 with TRBJ2-7, with a possible D match to TRBD1 (6 bases). Looked up from germline, CDR1 is SGHRS and CDR2 is YFSETQ. Trimming stripped 4 bases from V and 3 bases from J, with 14 bases between. This CDR3 is 14 amino acids long. The DNA of the CDR3 is TGCGCCAGCAGCCCCGCAGGGGCCAGCTACGAGCAGTACTTC. It codes for CASSPAGASYEQYF.

This chain uses TRBV12-5 with TRBJ2-7; 11 bases map to TRBD2. Germline V lookup: CDR1 LGHNT, CDR2 FRNRAP. V lost 5 bases to trimming and J lost 0 bases; unmatched junction nucleotides: 6. CDR3 length: 16 residues. The CDR3: CASGQGLAGNSYEQYF. The CDR3 coding sequence is TGTGCTAGTGGTCAAGGACTAGCGGGCAACTCCTACGAGCAGTACTTC.

The table lists this clonotype with a few counts. This chain joins TRBV4-1 and TRBJ1-4; D remains ambiguous. CDR3 length equals 16 residues. V lost 2 bases and J 0 bases, leaving 10 bases between the germline ends. The germline gives CDR1 MGHRA, CDR2 YSYEKL. The CDR3, as DNA: TGCGCCAGCAGCCAAAAAGGGCAAACAACTAATGAAAAACTGTTTTTT. It codes for CASSQKGQTTNEKLFF.

The rearrangement links TRBV2 to TRBJ2-1; possibly TRBD2 for D (6 bases). This CDR3 spans 12 amino acids. CDR1 SNHLY and CDR2 FYNNEI come from the germline V gene. V lost 5 bases and J 14 bases, leaving 16 bases between the germline ends. This CDR3 is CASSSGTPGEFF. The CDR3 nucleotides are TGTGCCAGCAGTTCCGGGACCCCGGGAGAGTTCTTC.

This clonotype has just a few counts. The chain has TRBV2 and TRBJ2-1, with D unclear. V was pared by 1 base and J by 15 bases, with 22 bases between. The CDR3 runs to 15 residues. Germline assignment: CDR1 SNHLY and CDR2 FYNNEI. CDR3 protein: CASSEEPWWSPEAFF. CDR3 coding DNA: TGTGCCAGCAGTGAAGAACCGTGGTGGTCCCCAGAGGCGTTCTTC.

The genes are TRBV20-1 and TRBJ2-3; 12 bases line up with TRBD2. V shed 6 bases, J shed 5 bases, and the junction held 9 bases outside the gene matches. CDR1 DFQATT and CDR2 SNEGSKA come from the germline V gene (reference sequence). CDR3 length equals 15 residues. The CDR3, as DNA: TGCAGTGCAATAACTAGCGGGGGGTGGGTAGATACGCAGTATTTT. Its protein product is CSAITSGGWVDTQYF.

In this sample, this clonotype turned up a few times. The V gene is TRBV20-1, the J gene TRBJ1-6; D remains ambiguous. Germline V gives CDR1 DFQATT, CDR2 SNEGSKA (reference sequence). Between the trimmed V and J ends, which lost 3 bases and 8 bases, there was a span of 8 bases. CDR3 length: 12 amino acids. CDR3 coding DNA: TGCAGTGCTAGTCCCGGCTATTCACCCCTCCACTTT. As protein: CSASPGYSPLHF.

V and J are TRBV27 and TRBJ2-4; D is uncertain. Germline assignment: CDR1 MNHEY and CDR2 SMNVEV (reference sequence). Trimming removed 3 bases at V and 9 bases at J, with 15 bases between. There are 14 residues in the CDR3. CDR3 DNA: TGTGCCAGCAGTTTTGGTGGCACTAACGGCATTCAGTACTTC. This sequence encodes CASSFGGTNGIQYF.

This clonotype was seen ten or more times. The chain joins TRBV29-1 to TRBJ2-1; D gene ambiguous. Trimming cost V 4 bases and J 4 bases, with 14 bases left between them. In germline, CDR1 is SQVTM, CDR2 ANQGSEA. The CDR3 length is 14 residues. The CDR3 sequence is CSVGPLDGYNEQFF. In DNA form, the CDR3 reads TGCAGCGTTGGGCCCCTGGACGGGTACAATGAGCAGTTCTTC.

The chain joins TRBV20-1 to TRBJ2-7; 7 bases are a match to TRBD2. Germline V gene lookup returns CDR1 DFQATT and CDR2 SNEGSKA (reference sequence). This CDR3 contains 11 residues. V was clipped by 7 bases and J by 3 bases; unmatched bases: 3. CDR3 in DNA: TGCAGTGTGCGGGAGAGCTACGAGCAGTACTTC. Protein: CSVRESYEQYF.

The gene calls are TRBV4-2 and TRBJ2-7; possible D gene TRBD2, 5 bases. Trimming removed 1 base at V and 3 bases at J, with 13 bases between. Germline loops: CDR1 LGHNA, CDR2 YNFKEQ. This CDR3 spans 15 amino acids. CDR3 in amino acids: CASSQGSASLYEQYF. The DNA for the CDR3 is TGTGCCAGCAGCCAAGGATCGGCTAGCCTCTACGAGCAGTACTTC.